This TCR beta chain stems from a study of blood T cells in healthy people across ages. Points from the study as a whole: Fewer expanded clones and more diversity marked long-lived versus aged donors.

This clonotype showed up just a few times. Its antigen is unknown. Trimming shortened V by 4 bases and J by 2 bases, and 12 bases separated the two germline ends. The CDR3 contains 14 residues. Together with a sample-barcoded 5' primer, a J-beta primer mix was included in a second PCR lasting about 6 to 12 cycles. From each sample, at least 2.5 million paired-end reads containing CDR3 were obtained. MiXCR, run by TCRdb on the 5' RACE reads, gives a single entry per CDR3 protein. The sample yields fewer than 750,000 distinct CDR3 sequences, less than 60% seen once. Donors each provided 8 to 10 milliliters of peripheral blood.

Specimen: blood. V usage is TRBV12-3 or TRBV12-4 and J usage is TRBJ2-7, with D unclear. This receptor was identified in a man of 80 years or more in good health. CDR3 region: CASSSDSTAYEQYF. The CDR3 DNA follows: TGTGCCAGCAGTTCCGACTCTACCGCCTACGAGCAGTACTTC.